Each of the 10 T cell receptor beta chains below was sequenced from the same sample in a study of T cells in Graves' hyperthyroidism and ophthalmopathy. From RNA transcripts, TCR beta CDR3 regions were amplified. Primed by the HTBI set, a first-round RT-PCR was run on the TCR CDR3. MiXCR, applied by TCRdb to the multiplex PCR reads, yields one record per CDR3 protein. The sample records hundreds of thousands of distinct CDR3 sequences, about 14% being singletons. The material sequenced was blood. The source of these receptors is a woman aged 45-59 years with Graves' ophthalmopathy.

This clonotype was seen at least ten times. The chain uses TRBV2 and TRBJ2-5; TRBD1 matches 11 bases. Germline-derived CDR1 and CDR2 are SNHLY and FYNNEI. The trim removed 5 bases at V and 5 bases at J, leaving 7 bases unmatched. The CDR3 is 15 amino acids. CDR3 in amino acids: CASSYGQGAYETQYF. The CDR3 DNA sequence: TGTGCCAGCAGTTATGGACAGGGGGCTTATGAGACCCAGTACTTC.

This clonotype was seen at least ten times. The rearrangement joins TRBV5-1 to TRBJ2-1, with TRBD2 matching over 12 bases. The ends lost 5 bases at V and 5 bases at J; junction bases unmatched: 5. The CDR3 sequence is 15 residues long. Germline V gives CDR1 SGHRS, CDR2 YFSETQ. For the CDR3, the DNA is TGCGCCAGCAGGTCGGGACTAGCGGGTAACAATGAGCAGTTCTTC. This translates into CASRSGLAGNNEQFF.

On this clonotype: A much bigger clone sits one base away, suggesting this may be a read error. V is TRBV28 and J is TRBJ1-2, with D uncertain. Germline V gene lookup returns CDR1 MDHEN and CDR2 SYDVKM. The CDR3 contains 14 residues. The CDR3: CASSPAVINYCYTF. The CDR3 DNA is TGTGCCAGCAGTCCAGCGGTCATTAACTATTGCTACACCTTC.

This clonotype has ten or more counts. V usage is TRBV7-6 and J usage is TRBJ2-3; 10 nucleotides align to TRBD2. Germline V lookup: CDR1 SGHVS, CDR2 FNYEAQ. The ends lost 4 bases at V and 5 bases at J; junction bases unmatched: 18. The CDR3 contains 19 residues. This CDR3 reads CASSSSSGRAGRNKDTQYF. CDR3 sequence (DNA): TGTGCCAGCAGCTCGTCCAGCGGGAGGGCCGGAAGAAACAAAGATACGCAGTATTTT.

V usage is TRBV6-4 and J usage is TRBJ2-2; the D is unclear. The CDR3 contains 15 residues. The V and J ends lost 7 bases and 0 bases respectively, with 12 bases between them. Germline V gives CDR1 MRHNA, CDR2 SNTAGT. The CDR3 here is CASTPDNANTGELFF. CDR3 sequence (DNA): TGTGCCAGCACTCCAGACAACGCGAACACCGGGGAGCTGTTTTTT.

In its sample, this clonotype was seen many times. The chain is built from TRBV6-2 or TRBV6-3 and TRBJ2-7; 16 nucleotides agree with TRBD2. The CDR3 spans 18 residues. V was clipped by 2 bases and J by 5 bases; unmatched bases: 9. Germline CDR1 MNHEY, CDR2 SVGEGT. The CDR3 loop is CASSYGTSGRANRNEQYF. CDR3 DNA sequence: TGTGCCAGCAGTTACGGGACTAGCGGGAGGGCCAATCGTAACGAGCAGTACTTC.

This chain joins TRBV6-2 or TRBV6-3 and TRBJ1-2, with D uncertain. The CDR3 has 11 residues. CDR1 MNHEY and CDR2 SVGEGT come from the germline V gene. Trimming removed 6 bases from V and 3 bases from J, with 5 bases in between. CDR3 sequence: CASRDYYGYTF. Written as DNA, the CDR3 is TGTGCCAGCAGAGACTACTATGGCTACACCTTC.

The V and J genes are TRBV29-1 and TRBJ1-5, with TRBD1 matching over 7 bases. The CDR3 totals 15 residues. J was trimmed by 2 bases and V by 6 bases; bases with no gene match: 10. Germline V lookup: CDR1 SQVTM, CDR2 ANQGSEA. DNA of the CDR3: TGCAGCGTGGGGGACAGTACCTCTGGCAATCAGCCCCAGCATTTT. As protein: CSVGDSTSGNQPQHF.

This chain joins TRBV6-6 and TRBJ2-7; D might be TRBD1 (6 bases). V shed 0 bases and J shed 5 bases, with 11 bases lying between them. This CDR3 is built from 14 residues. Germline values: CDR1 MNHNY, CDR2 SVGAGI (reference sequence). Here the CDR3 reads CASSYSNRVHEQYF. CDR3 in DNA: TGTGCCAGCAGTTACTCAAACAGGGTACACGAGCAGTACTTC.

This clonotype has at least ten counts. The chain employs TRBV3-1 and TRBJ2-7; a weak D match, TRBD2 (6 bases). The CDR3 sequence is 13 residues long. Trimming removed 4 bases at V and 6 bases at J, with 13 bases between. The germline V gene has CDR1 LGHDT and CDR2 YNNKEL (reference sequence). The CDR3 sequence is CASSPIVGGEQYF. The CDR3 nucleotides are TGTGCCAGCAGCCCTATCGTGGGGGGCGAGCAGTACTTC.